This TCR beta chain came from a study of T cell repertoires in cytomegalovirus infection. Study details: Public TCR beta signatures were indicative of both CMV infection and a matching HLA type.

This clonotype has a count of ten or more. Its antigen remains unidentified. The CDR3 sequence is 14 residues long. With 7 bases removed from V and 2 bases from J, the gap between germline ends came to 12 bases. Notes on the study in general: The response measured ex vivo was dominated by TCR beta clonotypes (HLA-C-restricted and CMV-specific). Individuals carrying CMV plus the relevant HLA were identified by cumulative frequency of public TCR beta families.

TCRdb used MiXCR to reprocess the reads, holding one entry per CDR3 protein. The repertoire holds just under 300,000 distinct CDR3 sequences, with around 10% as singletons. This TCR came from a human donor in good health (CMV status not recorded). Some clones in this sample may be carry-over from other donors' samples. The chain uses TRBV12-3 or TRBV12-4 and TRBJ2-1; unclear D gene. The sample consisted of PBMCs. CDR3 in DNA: TGTGCCAGCAAAGACCGTTCCCCCTACAATGAGCAGTTCTTC. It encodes CASKDRSPYNEQFF.